These 10 T cell receptor beta chains originate from one sample sequenced in a study of human T cells and chemical hapten exposure. Time point here: pre-sensitization, week 0. Treatment meaning: therapeutic diphenylcyclopropenone sensitization with weekly scalp DPC. TCRdb reprocessed the RACE reads via MiXCR and lists one record per CDR3 protein. The sample holds more than 300,000 distinct CDR3 sequences, approximately 5% seen once. This material consisted of whole blood, taken in connection with sensitization to the hapten diphenylcyclopropenone (DPC). All receptors come from a woman in her 50s with alopecia areata. Some clones in this sample may be carry-over from other donors' samples.

This clonotype showed up just a few times. The CDR3 spells CASIINWDTEAFF. The CDR3 coding sequence is TGTGCCAGCATCATAAACTGGGACACTGAAGCTTTCTTT. The V gene is TRBV7-9, the J gene TRBJ1-1; D unclear. The V gene's germline CDR1 is SEHNR and CDR2 FQNEAQ (reference sequence). There are 13 residues in the CDR3. Trimming took 7 bases from V and 3 from J, leaving 12 bases between them.

This clonotype was found many times. The V call is TRBV6-5, the J call TRBJ2-7, with D possibly being TRBD1 (6 bases). From germline, CDR1 is MNHEY and CDR2 SVGAGI. The CDR3 is 14 residues long. V dropped 0 bases and J dropped 3 bases, with 9 bases sitting between them. CDR3 sequence (DNA): TGTGCCAGCAGTTACTCCCGGGACAACTACGAGCAGTACTTC. Its translation is CASSYSRDNYEQYF.

This clonotype was detected a few times. The chain combines TRBV19 with TRBJ1-5; D remains ambiguous. V shed 3 bases and J shed 2 bases, with 8 bases lying between them. Per germline, CDR1 LNHDA and CDR2 SQIVND (reference sequence). CDR3 size: 14 residues. Here the CDR3 reads CASSISSRNQPQHF. The CDR3 nucleotides are TGTGCCAGTAGTATTAGCAGTCGCAATCAGCCCCAGCATTTT.

This clonotype was observed a handful of times. The V call is TRBV18, the J call TRBJ1-6; a weak D match, TRBD1 (5 bases). CDR3 length: 15 residues. The V end lost 3 bases, the J end lost 7 bases, and 13 bases lay between the germline ends. The V gene's germline CDR1 is KGHSH and CDR2 LQKENI. CDR3 region: CASSPAGTGNSPLHF. DNA of the CDR3: TGTGCCAGCTCACCCGCCGGGACCGGCAATTCACCCCTCCACTTT.

This clonotype came up many times. The chain joins TRBV29-1 to TRBJ2-7, with D perhaps matching TRBD2 (5 bases). Trimming removed 4 bases at V and 4 bases at J, with 11 bases between. The CDR3 runs to 12 residues. Germline V gene sequence: CDR1 SQVTM, CDR2 ANQGSEA. The CDR3 loop is CSVVLARYEQYF. CDR3 nucleotide sequence: TGCAGCGTTGTGCTAGCTCGGTACGAGCAGTACTTC.

The chain links TRBV18 to TRBJ2-4; D may be TRBD1 (6 bases). The germline CDR1 and CDR2 sequences are KGHSH and LQKENI. This CDR3 comprises 15 residues. Trimming removed 6 bases from V and 0 bases from J, with 12 bases in between. CDR3 sequence: CASSEGELAKNIQYF. CDR3 coding DNA: TGTGCCAGCTCCGAGGGGGAACTAGCCAAAAACATTCAGTACTTC.

This clonotype was detected ten times or more. This rearrangement joins TRBV4-2 to TRBJ2-7, with D possibly TRBD2 on 5 matching bases. Trimming pared 5 bases from V and 0 bases from J, leaving 11 bases between. This CDR3 spans 14 amino acids. Germline CDR1 and CDR2: LGHNA and YNFKEQ. The CDR3 DNA sequence: TGTGCCAGCAGCAACGGCCGGGACTCCTACGAGCAGTACTTC. Protein: CASSNGRDSYEQYF.

This clonotype was seen ten or more times. This rearrangement joins TRBV29-1 to TRBJ1-2, with a weak D call TRBD1 (5 bases). Germline V gene sequence: CDR1 SQVTM, CDR2 ANQGSEA. This CDR3 region has 13 residues. V gave up 4 bases and J gave up 3 bases, with 12 bases separating them. This CDR3 reads CSVGGRGDYGYTF. CDR3 in DNA: TGCAGCGTTGGTGGTCGGGGGGACTATGGCTACACCTTC. Full variable domain (remainder filled in from reference TRBV29-1 and TRBJ1-2): SAVISQKPSRDICQRGTSLTIQCQVDSQVTMMFWYRQQPGQSLTLIATANQGSEATYESGFVIDKFPISRPNLTFSTLTVSNMSPEDSSIYLCSVGGRGDYGYTFGSGTRLTVV.

This clonotype was picked up many times. V and J are TRBV27 and TRBJ2-1, with 10 nucleotides matching TRBD2. V lost 4 bases and J lost 10; bases outside the gene matches: 13. The germline V gene encodes CDR1 MNHEY and CDR2 SMNVEV (reference sequence). The CDR3 has 16 amino acids. The CDR3 loop is CASSWQGLAGAGEQFF. As DNA, the CDR3 is TGTGCCAGCAGTTGGCAGGGGCTAGCGGGAGCAGGGGAGCAGTTCTTC.

This clonotype appeared a few times. The V call is TRBV7-9, the J call TRBJ1-4, with TRBD1 as a possible D gene (6 bases). CDR3 size: 14 residues. The germline V and J ends were trimmed by 5 bases and 3 bases, with 10 bases remaining between them. Germline V lookup: CDR1 SEHNR, CDR2 FQNEAQ (reference sequence). CDR3 sequence reads: CASSRGAANEKLFF. The CDR3 DNA sequence: TGTGCCAGCAGCAGGGGGGCAGCTAATGAAAAACTGTTTTTT.